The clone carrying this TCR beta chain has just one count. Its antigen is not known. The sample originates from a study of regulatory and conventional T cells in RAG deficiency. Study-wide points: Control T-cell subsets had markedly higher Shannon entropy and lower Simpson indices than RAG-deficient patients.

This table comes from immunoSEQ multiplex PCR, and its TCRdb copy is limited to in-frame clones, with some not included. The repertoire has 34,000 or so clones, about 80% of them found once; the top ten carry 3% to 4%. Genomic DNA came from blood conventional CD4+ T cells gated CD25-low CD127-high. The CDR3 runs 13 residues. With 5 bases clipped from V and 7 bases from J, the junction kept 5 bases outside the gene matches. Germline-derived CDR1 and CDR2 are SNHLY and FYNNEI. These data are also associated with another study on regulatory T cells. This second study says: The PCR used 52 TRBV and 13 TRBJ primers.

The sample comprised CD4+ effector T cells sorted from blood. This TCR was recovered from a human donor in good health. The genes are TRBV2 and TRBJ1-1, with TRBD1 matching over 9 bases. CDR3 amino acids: CASSTGQGLEAFF. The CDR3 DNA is TGTGCCAGCAGTACTGGACAGGGGCTTGAAGCTTTCTTT.